Sequencing of this T cell receptor beta chain was carried out in a study of blood T cell repertoires in COVID-19. This CDR3 comprises 14 residues. Trimming pared 4 bases from V and 3 bases from J, leaving 9 bases between. Germline CDR1 and CDR2: MGHDK and SYGVNS. Contact with a PCR-confirmed or clinician-diagnosed COVID-19 case occurred within 2 weeks of entry. Measured with immunoSEQ multiplex PCR; TCRdb has only the in-frame clones, and not every one. The sample holds 300,000 to 450,000 clones, approximately 91% seen once. The receptor was derived from a woman in her thirties who had been exposed to COVID-19. The chain is built from TRBV25-1 and TRBJ2-2, with D possibly TRBD1 on 6 matching bases. Sequenced sample: PBMCs or T cells enriched from blood (not recorded which). The CDR3 bases are TGTGCCAGCAGTGCAACAGGGTACACCGGGGAGCTGTTTTTT. This codes for CASSATGYTGELFF.